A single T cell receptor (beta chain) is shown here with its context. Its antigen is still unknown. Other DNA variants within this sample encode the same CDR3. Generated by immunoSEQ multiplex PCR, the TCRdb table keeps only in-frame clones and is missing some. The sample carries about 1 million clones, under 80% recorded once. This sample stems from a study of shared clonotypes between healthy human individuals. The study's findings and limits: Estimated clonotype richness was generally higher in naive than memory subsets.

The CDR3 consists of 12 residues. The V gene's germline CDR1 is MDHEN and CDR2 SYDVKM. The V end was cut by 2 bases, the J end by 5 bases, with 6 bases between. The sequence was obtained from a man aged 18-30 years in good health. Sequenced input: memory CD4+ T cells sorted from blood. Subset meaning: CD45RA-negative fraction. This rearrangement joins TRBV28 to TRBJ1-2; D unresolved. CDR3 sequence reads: CASSLRGYGYTF. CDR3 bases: TGTGCCAGCAGTTTAAGAGGTTATGGCTACACCTTC.